Following are 9 T cell receptor beta chains from one sample sequenced in a study of liver allograft versus peripheral blood T cells. The overall study: Transplanted livers held T cell receptor repertoires, and these were compared with repertoires in recipients' peripheral blood.

One entry per CDR3 protein, called by TCRdb with MiXCR from the reads. The sample lists about 2,600 distinct CDR3 sequences; about a fifth were seen once. The source is a human patient who had a liver transplant. A subset of T cells may come from the graft donor.

On this clonotype itself: One base separates it from a far larger clone, so it is likely a read error. The CDR3: CASSGAREVPYEQFF. CDR3 sequence (DNA): TGTGCCAGCAGCGGTGCTAGGGAGGTACCCTACGAGCAGTTCTTC. This chain uses TRBV7-9 with TRBJ2-1; D perhaps matches TRBD2 (6 bases). Trimming left V 5 bases short and J 10 bases short, with 21 bases between. Germline V gives CDR1 SEHNR, CDR2 FQNEAQ (reference sequence). CDR3 length: 15 residues.

This chain links TRBV12-3 or TRBV12-4 with TRBJ1-3, with no clear D. The V and J ends lost 8 bases and 4 bases respectively, with 12 bases between them. This CDR3 is 13 amino acids long. The CDR3 spells CASFETGGNTIYF. The CDR3 DNA is TGTGCCAGCTTTGAAACGGGAGGAAACACCATATATTTT.

By its share, this clonotype is medium-sized (0.01 to 0.1%). The chain couples TRBV13 to TRBJ1-1; possibly TRBD1 for D (6 bases). The CDR3 spans 13 residues. The V end lost 0 bases, the J end lost 10 bases, and 12 bases lay between the germline ends. The germline V gene has CDR1 PRHDT and CDR2 FYEKMQ (reference sequence). In DNA form, the CDR3 reads TGTGCCAGCAGCTTAGGTATGGTCAGGGGAGCTTTCTTT. Protein sequence: CASSLGMVRGAFF. Filled out from reference TRBV13 and TRBJ1-1, the complete variable domain reads AAGVIQSPRHLIKEKRETATLKCYPIPRHDTVYWYQQGPGQDPQFLISFYEKMQSDKGSIPDRFSAQQFSDYHSELNMSSLELGDSALYFCASSLGMVRGAFFGQGTRLTVV.

As to this clonotype: This may come from a read error, since a much larger clone is one base off. The chain couples TRBV6-6 to TRBJ1-6; D perhaps matches TRBD1 (6 bases). CDR3 size: 15 residues. The V and J ends lost 2 bases and 6 bases respectively, with 11 bases between them. Per the germline V gene, CDR1 is MNHNY and CDR2 is SVGAGI (reference sequence). CDR3 residues: CASSYQDSRNSPLHF. CDR3 in DNA: TGTGCCAGCAGTTACCAGGACAGTCGTAATTCACCCCTCCACTTT.

By proportion, this clonotype is medium-sized. J is TRBJ1-1 and V is TRBV20-1; 7 bases fit TRBD1. With 2 bases clipped from V and 3 bases from J, the junction kept 0 bases outside the gene matches. Germline lookup yields CDR1 DFQATT and CDR2 SNEGSKA (reference sequence). CDR3 length equals 12 residues. The CDR3 protein is CSARQGDTEAFF. The DNA for the CDR3 is TGCAGTGCTAGACAGGGGGACACTGAAGCTTTCTTT.

The V gene is TRBV5-4, the J gene TRBJ2-1; TRBD1 might be the D (5 bases). This CDR3 has 13 residues. Germline CDR1 SGHNT, CDR2 YYREEE (reference sequence). V lost 5 bases and J lost 5, with 11 bases in between. CDR3 nucleotides: TGTGCCAGCAGATACGACAGCCACAATGAGCAGTTCTTC. This sequence encodes CASRYDSHNEQFF.

This clonotype was seen a handful of times. As DNA, the CDR3 is TGTGCCATCAGTGAGGGCGGCAATCAGCCCCAGCATTTT. Residues: CAISEGGNQPQHF. The V call is TRBV10-3, the J call TRBJ1-5; D is unresolved. Trimming removed 2 bases from V and 2 bases from J, with 4 bases in between. This CDR3 contains 13 residues. CDR1 and CDR2 (germline): ENHRY, SYGVKD.

This clonotype is termed medium-sized. The chain recombines TRBV9 with TRBJ1-1; the match to TRBD1 covers 9 bases. Germline loops: CDR1 SGDLS, CDR2 YYNGEE. The V gene end was trimmed by 3 bases and the J gene end by 3 bases; junction bases not matched to a gene: 0. The CDR3 totals 13 residues. CDR3 in amino acids: CASSGQGDTEAFF. CDR3 coding DNA: TGTGCCAGCAGCGGACAGGGGGACACTGAAGCTTTCTTT.

This clonotype was counted a few times. The rearrangement uses TRBV27 and TRBJ1-2, with 8 nucleotides matching TRBD1. V dropped 7 bases and J dropped 8; count of bases not matched to a gene: 6. This CDR3 is 12 amino acids long. Germline V lookup: CDR1 MNHEY, CDR2 SMNVEV (reference sequence). The chain's CDR3 is CASKQGAGGYTF. For the CDR3, the DNA is TGTGCCAGCAAGCAGGGGGCGGGCGGCTACACCTTC.